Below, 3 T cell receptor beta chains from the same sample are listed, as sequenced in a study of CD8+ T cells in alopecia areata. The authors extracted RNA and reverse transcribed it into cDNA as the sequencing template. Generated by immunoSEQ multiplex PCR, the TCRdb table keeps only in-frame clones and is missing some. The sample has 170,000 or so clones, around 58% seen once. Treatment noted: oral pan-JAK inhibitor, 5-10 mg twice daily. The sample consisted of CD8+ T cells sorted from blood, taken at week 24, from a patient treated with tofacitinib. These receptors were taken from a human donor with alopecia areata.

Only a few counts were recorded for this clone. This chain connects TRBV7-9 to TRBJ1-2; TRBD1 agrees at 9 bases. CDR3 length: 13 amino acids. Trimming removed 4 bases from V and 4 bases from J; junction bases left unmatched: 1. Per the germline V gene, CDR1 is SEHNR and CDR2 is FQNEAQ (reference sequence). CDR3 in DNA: TGTGCCAGCAGCTCGGGACAGGGCTATGGCTACACCTTC. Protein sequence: CASSSGQGYGYTF.

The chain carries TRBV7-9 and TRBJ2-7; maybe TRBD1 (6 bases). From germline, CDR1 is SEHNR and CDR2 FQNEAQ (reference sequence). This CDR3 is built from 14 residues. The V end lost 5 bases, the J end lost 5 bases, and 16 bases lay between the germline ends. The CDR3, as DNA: TGTGCCAGCAGCGTTACAGGGATTCGGGACGAGCAGTACTTC. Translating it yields CASSVTGIRDEQYF.

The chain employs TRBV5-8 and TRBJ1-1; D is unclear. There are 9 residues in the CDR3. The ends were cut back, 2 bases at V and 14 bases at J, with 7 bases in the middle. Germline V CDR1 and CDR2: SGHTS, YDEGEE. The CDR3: CASSLSRFF. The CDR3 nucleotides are TGTGCCAGCAGCTTATCTCGCTTCTTT.